This T cell receptor beta chain was retrieved from a study of T cells in Graves' hyperthyroidism and ophthalmopathy. Researchers took RNA transcripts and amplified the TCR beta CDR3 regions from them. An initial round of RT-PCR targeting the TCR CDR3 relied on the HTBI primer set. One entry per CDR3 protein results from TCRdb running MiXCR on the multiplex PCR reads. The sample consists of fewer than 450,000 distinct CDR3 sequences, about 14% of them appearing once. This clonotype occurred many times. The CDR3 has 13 amino acids. Germline trimming cut 1 base from V and 9 bases from J; bases unmatched to any gene: 4. Clinical symptoms, serum thyroxine and TRAb, thyroid ultrasound and orbital computed tomography together formed the diagnostic basis. The PBMCs were taken from approximately 9.7 ml of fresh peripheral blood.

This sequence originates from a man aged 45-60 years with Graves' ophthalmopathy. This chain joins TRBV12-3 or TRBV12-4 and TRBJ1-1; 8 bases are shared with TRBD1. Specimen: blood. The CDR3 loop is CASSLGGTGKAFF. For the CDR3, the DNA is TGTGCCAGCAGTTTAGGGGGGACAGGTAAAGCTTTCTTT.